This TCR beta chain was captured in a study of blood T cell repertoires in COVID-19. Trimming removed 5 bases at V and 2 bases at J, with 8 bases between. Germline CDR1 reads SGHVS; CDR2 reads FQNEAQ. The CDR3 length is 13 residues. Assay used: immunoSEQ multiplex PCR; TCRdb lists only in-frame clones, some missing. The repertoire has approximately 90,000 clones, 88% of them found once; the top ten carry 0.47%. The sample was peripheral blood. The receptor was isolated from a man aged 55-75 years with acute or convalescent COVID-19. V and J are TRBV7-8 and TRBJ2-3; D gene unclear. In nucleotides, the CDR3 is TGTGCCAGCAGCCCTGGAGCCACAGATACGCAGTATTTT. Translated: CASSPGATDTQYF. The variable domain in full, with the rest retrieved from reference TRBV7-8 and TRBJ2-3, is GAGVSQSPRYKVAKRGQDVALRCDPISGHVSLFWYQQALGQGPEFLTYFQNEAQLDKSGLPSDRFFAERPEGSVSTLKIQRTQQEDSAVYLCASSPGATDTQYFGPGTRLTVL.